The 28 T cell receptor beta chains below come from one sample, sequenced in a study of blood T cell repertoires in COVID-19. Sequencing was performed with immunoSEQ multiplex PCR; in TCRdb, only in-frame clones are kept and a portion is missing. The sample has roughly 150,000 clones, around 82% seen once. Sequenced material: peripheral blood. These TCRs come from an elderly woman with acute or convalescent COVID-19.

V gene TRBV9 combines with J gene TRBJ1-2, with 8 bases identical to TRBD1. This CDR3 contains 14 residues. The germline V gene has CDR1 SGDLS and CDR2 YYNGEE. Trimming at V came to 2 bases and at J to 6 bases, leaving 6 bases not matched to a gene. The CDR3 spells CASSVGQGIDGYTF. CDR3 DNA sequence: TGTGCCAGCAGCGTCGGACAGGGTATAGATGGCTACACCTTC.

V usage is TRBV18 and J usage is TRBJ2-7; 9 bases line up with TRBD1. Trimming at V came to 3 bases and at J to 5 bases, leaving 5 bases not matched to a gene. The CDR3 has 14 amino acids. Germline V gene sequence: CDR1 KGHSH, CDR2 LQKENI. The CDR3 protein is CASSPTGGPNEQYF. Written as DNA, the CDR3 is TGTGCCAGCTCACCGACAGGGGGTCCCAACGAGCAGTACTTC.

The V and J genes are TRBV19 and TRBJ1-2; perhaps TRBD1 as D (6 bases). Germline CDR1 is LNHDA and CDR2 is SQIVND (reference sequence). V dropped 5 bases and J dropped 7 bases, with 14 bases sitting between them. CDR3 size: 13 residues. The CDR3 spells CASSLGQSRGYTF. CDR3 nucleotides: TGTGCCAGTAGTCTCGGACAGAGTCGTGGCTACACCTTC.

As DNA, the CDR3 is TGTGCCAGCAGCTTGCAAACAGGGGCTGTGAACACTGAAGCTTTCTTT. Protein sequence: CASSLQTGAVNTEAFF. V and J are TRBV7-2 and TRBJ1-1; 7 bases are shared with TRBD1. CDR3 length: 16 residues. V shed 3 bases, J shed 0 bases, and the junction held 7 bases outside the gene matches. CDR1 and CDR2 from the germline V gene are SGHTA and FQGNSA.

The chain is built from TRBV18 and TRBJ2-1; 9 positions match TRBD2. The CDR3 has 14 residues. The V gene end was trimmed by 3 bases and the J gene end by 4 bases; junction bases not matched to a gene: 1. Germline CDR1 KGHSH, CDR2 LQKENI. The CDR3 DNA follows: TGTGCCAGCTCACCTAGCGGGGGTTACAATGAGCAGTTCTTC. It is translated as CASSPSGGYNEQFF.

The genes are TRBV5-1 and TRBJ2-7; 9 positions match TRBD1. Germline V gene data show CDR1 as SGHRS and CDR2 as YFSETQ. The ends lost 4 bases at V and 3 bases at J; junction bases unmatched: 5. The CDR3 is made up of 14 amino acids. The CDR3 coding sequence is TGCGCCAGCAGCCTACCGACAGGGGGCTACGAGCAGTACTTC. Amino acid sequence: CASSLPTGGYEQYF.

The chain is built from TRBV7-9 and TRBJ2-7; D is uncertain. From germline, CDR1 is SEHNR and CDR2 FQNEAQ (reference sequence). Trimming took off 3 bases at V and 0 bases at J, with 9 bases between the two ends. The CDR3 has 14 amino acids. In nucleotides, the CDR3 is TGTGCCAGCAGCTTTACTGCGGACTCCTACGAGCAGTACTTC. It is translated as CASSFTADSYEQYF.

This clone was seen only a few times. This chain connects TRBV3-1 (or the pseudogene TRBV3-2) to TRBJ1-2; D is unclear. CDR3 length: 12 residues. Trimming took 6 bases from V and 4 from J, leaving 9 bases between them. Germline assignment: CDR1 LGHDT and CDR2 YNNKEL (reference sequence). The CDR3 bases are TGTGCCAGCAGTTTGGAGTTCTATGGCTACACCTTC. Residues: CASSLEFYGYTF.

The rearrangement joins TRBV27 to TRBJ2-7; 8 positions match TRBD2. Germline V gene data show CDR1 as MNHEY and CDR2 as SMNVEV (reference sequence). V lost 2 bases to trimming and J lost 2 bases; unmatched junction nucleotides: 2. The length of the CDR3 is 14 residues. The CDR3 DNA reads as TGTGCCAGCAGTTTACTCGGGGGGGCCTACGAGCAGTACTTC. Its translation: CASSLLGGAYEQYF.

V usage is TRBV18 and J usage is TRBJ2-2, with D unresolved. V dropped 4 bases and J dropped 5 bases, with 26 bases sitting between them. The CDR3 is 19 residues long. Germline-derived CDR1 and CDR2 are KGHSH and LQKENI. The CDR3 nucleotides read TGTGCCAGCTCACAATTGGCACGGGTCGGCCTAAGTCGAACCGGGGAGCTGTTTTTT. Translating gives CASSQLARVGLSRTGELFF.

This clone showed up just a few times. The CDR3 reads CASSSSRDRGVSYGYTF. The CDR3 nucleotides read TGTGCCAGCAGTTCGTCCCGGGACAGGGGGGTTAGCTATGGCTACACCTTC. The gene calls are TRBV27 and TRBJ1-2; 11 positions match TRBD1. The CDR3 sequence is 17 residues long. The J segment lost 4 bases and the V segment lost 4 bases, leaving 11 bases of the junction unmatched. CDR1 and CDR2 from the germline V gene are MNHEY and SMNVEV (reference sequence).

The chain has TRBV10-3 and TRBJ2-3; D might be TRBD2 (5 bases). This CDR3 spans 15 amino acids. V shed 6 bases and J shed 6 bases, with 19 bases lying between them. CDR1 and CDR2 from the germline V gene are ENHRY and SYGVKD. CDR3 DNA: TGTGCCATCAGGGGAAGTGAGGGCGCGTATGATACGCAGTATTTT. Encoded protein: CAIRGSEGAYDTQYF.

There are a few counts of this clone. This CDR3 reads CASSRRGRGTEQFF. In DNA, the CDR3 is TGTGCCAGTAGTAGAAGGGGGCGAGGGACTGAGCAGTTCTTC. The chain joins TRBV19 to TRBJ2-1; 7 nucleotides match TRBD1. In germline, CDR1 is LNHDA, CDR2 SQIVND (reference sequence). The CDR3 extends over 14 amino acids. With V trimmed by 4 bases and J by 9 bases, 9 bases remained unmatched.

The chain recombines TRBV10-1 with TRBJ1-5; 7 nucleotides agree with TRBD1. Per germline, CDR1 WNHNN and CDR2 SYGVQD (reference sequence). J lost 5 bases, V lost 6 bases, and 19 bases had no gene match. The CDR3 is 18 residues long. In DNA, the CDR3 is TGCGCCAGCAGCCGAATCTCCAGACAGGGAGTTGCGTATCAGCCCCAGCATTTT. Translating gives CASSRISRQGVAYQPQHF.

The V and J genes are TRBV28 and TRBJ1-2; D not certain. Germline CDR1 reads MDHEN; CDR2 reads SYDVKM. The CDR3 totals 11 residues. Trimming removed 7 bases from V and 8 bases from J, with 11 bases in between. As DNA, the CDR3 is TGTGCCAGCATGTCCGGACTCGGCTACACCTTC. This encodes CASMSGLGYTF.

The V call is TRBV10-3, the J call TRBJ1-5; D is possibly TRBD1 (5 bases). CDR1 and CDR2 from the germline V gene are ENHRY and SYGVKD. V lost 2 bases and J 1 base, leaving 9 bases between the germline ends. The CDR3 runs 15 residues. This CDR3 is CAISETGQSNQPQHF. CDR3 DNA: TGTGCCATCAGTGAGACAGGCCAGAGCAATCAGCCCCAGCATTTT.

The genes are TRBV7-9 and TRBJ1-3; 8 positions agree with TRBD1. The V gene end was trimmed by 3 bases and the J gene end by 1 base; junction bases not matched to a gene: 2. The CDR3 is 15 residues long. CDR1 is SEHNR, CDR2 FQNEAQ, per germline (reference sequence). CDR3: CASSFGQGSGNTIYF. The CDR3, as DNA: TGTGCCAGCAGCTTCGGACAGGGATCTGGAAACACCATATATTTT. Together with reference TRBV7-9 and TRBJ1-3, the CDR3 gives the full variable domain: DTGVSQNPRHKITKRGQNVTFRCDPISEHNRLYWYRQTLGQGPEFLTYFQNEAQLEKSRLLSDRFSAERPKGSFSTLEIQRTEQGDSAMYLCASSFGQGSGNTIYFGEGSWLTVV.

The chain employs TRBV7-8 and TRBJ2-2, with 9 bases fitting TRBD1. The CDR3 contains 16 residues. Germline CDR1 reads SGHVS; CDR2 reads FQNEAQ. J lost 3 bases, V lost 1 base, and 3 bases had no gene match. Here the CDR3 reads CASSLGGQGYTGELFF. CDR3 in DNA: TGTGCCAGCAGCTTAGGGGGACAGGGATACACCGGGGAGCTGTTTTTT.

This chain uses TRBV19 with TRBJ2-2; no definite D call. The germline CDR1 and CDR2 sequences are LNHDA and SQIVND (reference sequence). Trimming took 4 bases from V and 1 from J, leaving 7 bases between them. The CDR3 is made up of 14 amino acids. The CDR3 DNA sequence: TGTGCCAGTAGTAGTACGGTGAACACCGGGGAGCTGTTTTTT. Translation gives CASSSTVNTGELFF. Based on the CDR3 plus reference TRBV19 and TRBJ2-2, the full variable domain is DGGITQSPKYLFRKEGQNVTLSCEQNLNHDAMYWYRQDPGQGLRLIYYSQIVNDFQKGDIAEGYSVSREKKESFPLTVTSAQKNPTAFYLCASSSTVNTGELFFGEGSRLTVL.

The J gene is TRBJ1-1, the V gene TRBV19, with TRBD1 matching 7 bases. After removal of 0 bases from V and 7 bases from J, the junction contained 2 bases not matched to a gene. Germline V gene sequence: CDR1 LNHDA, CDR2 SQIVND (reference sequence). The CDR3 consists of 13 residues. The CDR3 coding sequence is TGTGCCAGTAGTATAGACAGGGACAGTGAAGCTTTCTTT. This sequence encodes CASSIDRDSEAFF.

The rearrangement links TRBV10-3 to TRBJ2-1; 9 nucleotides agree with TRBD2. The germline V gene has CDR1 ENHRY and CDR2 SYGVKD. With 6 bases clipped from V and 6 bases from J, the junction kept 9 bases outside the gene matches. CDR3 length: 15 amino acids. CDR3 loop: CAISGLAGFSNEQFF. The CDR3 DNA sequence: TGTGCCATCAGCGGTCTAGCGGGATTCTCCAATGAGCAGTTCTTC.

This chain connects TRBV2 to TRBJ2-7; 7 positions agree with TRBD2. This CDR3 spans 15 amino acids. CDR1 is SNHLY and CDR2 is FYNNEI in the germline V gene. Trimming removed 4 bases from V and 4 bases from J; junction bases left unmatched: 10. The CDR3 reads CASSVGGGKRYEQYF. CDR3 bases: TGTGCCAGCAGTGTGGGCGGGGGTAAGAGGTACGAGCAGTACTTC. The full variable domain, completed using reference TRBV2 and TRBJ2-7, is EPEVTQTPSHQVTQMGQEVILRCVPISNHLYFYWYRQILGQKVEFLVSFYNNEISEKSEIFDDQFSVERPDGSNFTLKIRSTKLEDSAMYFCASSVGGGKRYEQYFGPGTRLTVT.

This clone has a single count. The J gene is TRBJ1-1, the V gene TRBV19, with D possibly being TRBD1 (5 bases). With 4 bases removed from V and 4 bases from J, the gap between germline ends came to 10 bases. Germline V gene data show CDR1 as LNHDA and CDR2 as SQIVND (reference sequence). This CDR3 is 13 amino acids long. CDR3 loop: CASSTTGSTEAFF. CDR3 nucleotides: TGTGCCAGTAGTACAACAGGAAGCACTGAAGCTTTCTTT.

The gene calls are TRBV5-1 and TRBJ2-1; TRBD1 agrees at 8 bases. Germline assignment: CDR1 SGHRS and CDR2 YFSETQ. V trimming: 4 bases; J trimming: 7 bases; junction bases outside the gene matches: 10. CDR3 length: 15 amino acids. The CDR3 coding sequence is TGCGCCAGCAGCCGGGACCCAGGGGGCCGGAATGAGCAGTTCTTC. Translation gives CASSRDPGGRNEQFF.

The chain has TRBV2 and TRBJ2-1; 9 bases are shared with TRBD2. Losses at the gene ends were 4 bases for V and 0 bases for J; bases not matched to a gene: 10. In germline, CDR1 is SNHLY, CDR2 FYNNEI. The CDR3 spans 18 residues. CDR3 DNA: TGTGCCAGCAGTGGGCGAGGGAGCGGGGGGACCTCCTACAATGAGCAGTTCTTC. Translating gives CASSGRGSGGTSYNEQFF.

The V and J genes are TRBV6-2 or TRBV6-3 and TRBJ1-2; no definite D call. From germline, CDR1 is MNHEY and CDR2 SVGEGT. The CDR3 runs to 13 residues. Trimming removed 6 bases from V and 2 bases from J, with 10 bases in between. The DNA of the CDR3 is TGTGCCAGCAGCCCAAACTTAAACTATGGCTACACCTTC. It is translated as CASSPNLNYGYTF.

The chain couples TRBV7-2 to TRBJ1-3; D gene ambiguous. Germline CDR1 SGHTA, CDR2 FQGNSA. The V and J ends lost 1 base and 4 bases respectively, with 8 bases between them. The CDR3 is 14 residues long. The CDR3 DNA reads as TGTGCCAGCAGCTTAGGGTGGCAGGGAAACACCATATATTTT. It codes for CASSLGWQGNTIYF.

The gene calls are TRBV7-2 and TRBJ2-2; D gene ambiguous. With 2 bases removed from V and 0 bases from J, the gap between germline ends came to 7 bases. The CDR3 runs 15 residues. Per the germline V gene, CDR1 is SGHTA and CDR2 is FQGNSA. The DNA for the CDR3 is TGTGCCAGCAGCTTAATTCTCGCGAACACCGGGGAGCTGTTTTTT. Translation: CASSLILANTGELFF. The full variable domain, its missing parts supplied by reference TRBV7-2 and TRBJ2-2, is GAGVSQSPSNKVTEKGKDVELRCDPISGHTALYWYRQSLGQGLEFLIYFQGNSAPDKSGLPSDRFSAERTGGSVSTLTIQRTQQEDSAVYLCASSLILANTGELFFGEGSRLTVL.